This T cell receptor (beta chain) was captured in a study of blood T cells in healthy people across ages (dated by TCRdb to the mid-2010s). In the study overall: In model experiments, template switching captured roughly one uniquely barcoded TCR beta cDNA molecule for every two T cells. Using deep sequencing normalized with unique cDNA molecular identifiers, the study measured how TCR beta repertoire diversity changes with age. The donors were split into four age groups: young (average around 16 years), middle-aged (roughly 40), aged (more than 60) and long-lived (under 85). To avoid experimental bias, donors of different ages were spread randomly across the sequencing lanes. For two donors (one aged 18 to 30 and one aged 80 or older), the study analyzed two additional independent replicas of 1 million unique cDNA reads from the same blood draw.

In this sample, this clonotype turned up a few times. Its antigen is currently not known. A single base separates this from a much larger clone, so it may be a read error. The roughly 38 donors, aged roughly 6 to 100 years, were systemically healthy Caucasian individuals from Russia. Ten milliliters of peripheral blood were drawn from each donor into EDTA-treated Vacutainer tubes. Ficoll-Paque density-gradient centrifugation was used to isolate PBMCs, with at least 7 million per sample. Trizol reagent was used to extract total RNA from PBMCs, with at least 5.5 micrograms per sample. For every donor, flow cytometry on a PBMC aliquot measured the percentage of naive CD45RAhigh/CD27high T cells. Study-level results and caveats: Because profiling used bulk unsorted PBMCs, naive and antigen-experienced compartments could not be compared conclusively. The long-lived group showed more naive CD4+ T cells, fewer expanded clones and increased TCR diversity than the aged group, suggesting age selection. Observed TCR beta diversity per million T cells fell roughly linearly with age, and a significant reduction was already apparent by age around 40. Total diversity estimates from one million sequenced T cells were considered lower bounds and underestimates. Observed TCR beta diversity correlated strongly with the percentage of naive T cells measured by flow cytometry. Because donor CMV infection status was unknown, age-related changes in expanded clonotypes were potentially confounded.

The library relied on 5' RACE. The sample was run on an Illumina HiSeq 2500. A second 7 to 11 cycle PCR used a sample-barcoded 5' primer and a J-beta primer mix. A template-switch 5' adaptor carrying 12 random nucleotides introduced a unique molecular identifier onto each TCR beta cDNA molecule. At least 3 million CDR3-containing paired-end reads were obtained from each sample. The Mint cDNA synthesis kit, primed by a TRBC-specific oligonucleotide, was used to synthesize first-strand cDNA from all RNA. Following uracil-DNA glycosylase treatment, a first 18-cycle PCR with universal primers M1SS and BC2_uni_R was performed on all cDNA. The paper's data handling went like this. For normalization, 1 million high-quality reads were randomly selected from each sample, with every read carrying a distinct molecular identifier. Reads sharing molecular identifiers were discarded rather than binned into consensus sequences. MiTCR, with a Q25 quality threshold and the strictest error-elimination algorithm, was used for CDR3 identification, clonotype clustering and error correction. A nonparametric unseen species model with Euler transformation was used to estimate lower-bound total TCR beta diversity. TCRdb reprocessing: public reads trimmed at Q25 with fastp, clones called with MiXCR, in-frame beta chains kept. Under each unique CDR3 protein, matching rows form one entry showing the most common genes and DNA. What appears here as the V and J calls and clone size reflects TCRdb's work, not the paper's. The sample table contains hundreds of thousands of distinct CDR3 sequences; only one count was recorded for roughly 26% of them. The ten top clones hold 17% of the sample.

CDR1 and CDR2 (SGDLS, YYNGEE) derive from the germline V gene. The cysteine opens and the phenylalanine closes a CDR3 of 15 amino acids. Only the CDR3 region is kept as DNA, spanning 45 bases read in frame from base 1. Input material: blood. The source is a woman older than 75 in good health. Rearrangement joined TRBV9 to TRBJ2-3, and perhaps TRBD1 as D gene, on 6 matching bases. The nucleotide sequence reads as follows: TGTGCCAGCAGCCAGCAAAGGGGGAACACAGGTACGCAGTATTTT. Its amino acids are CASSQQRGNTGTQYF.